This T cell receptor beta chain stems from a study of identical twins. Study outcomes and limitations: Researchers reported excess low generation probability among twin-shared out-of-frame alpha sequences.

TCRdb ran MiXCR on the 5' RACE reads and lists one entry per CDR3 protein. This table holds fewer than 900,000 distinct CDR3 sequences, roughly 18% found once. Germline loops: CDR1 DFQATT, CDR2 SNEGSKA (reference sequence). J was trimmed by 8 bases and V by 0 bases; bases with no gene match: 9. CDR3 length equals 14 residues. At least ten counts were recorded for this clonotype. Its antigen is not known. The sample was also linked to a second study, of T cells expressing NK-cell markers. That source reports: Obtained from sorted CD3+CD56+NKG2C+, CD3+CD56+NKG2C- and CD3+CD56-NKG2C+ T cells were the TCR beta repertoires. HCMV serostatus: seven of eight sequenced donors positive, one negative. The CD3+CD56-NKG2C+ fraction of a few donors was likewise dominated by these clonotypes.

Input material: PBMCs. The clonotype was recovered from a young woman in good health. The chain combines TRBV20-1 with TRBJ1-2; 7 bases are shared with TRBD1. CDR3 sequence: CSARDRGRVDGYTF. The CDR3 DNA follows: TGCAGTGCTAGAGATAGGGGGCGCGTCGACGGCTACACCTTC.